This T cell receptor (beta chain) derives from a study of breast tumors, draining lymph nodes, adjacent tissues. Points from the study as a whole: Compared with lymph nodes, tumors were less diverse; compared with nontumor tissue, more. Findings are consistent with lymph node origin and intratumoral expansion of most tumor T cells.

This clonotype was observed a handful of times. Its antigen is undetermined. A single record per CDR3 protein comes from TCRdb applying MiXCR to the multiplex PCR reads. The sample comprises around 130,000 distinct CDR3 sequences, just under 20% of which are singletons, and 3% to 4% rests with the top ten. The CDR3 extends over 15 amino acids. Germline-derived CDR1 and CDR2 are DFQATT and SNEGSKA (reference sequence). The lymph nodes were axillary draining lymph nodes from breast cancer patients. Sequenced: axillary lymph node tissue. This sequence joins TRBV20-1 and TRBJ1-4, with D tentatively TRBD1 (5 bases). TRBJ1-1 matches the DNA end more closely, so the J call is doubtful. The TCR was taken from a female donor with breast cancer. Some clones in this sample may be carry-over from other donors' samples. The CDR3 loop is CSARASKRGNTEAFF. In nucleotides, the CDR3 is TGCAGTGCTAGAGCTAGTAAAAGGGGGAACACTGAAGCTTTCTTT.